This record looks at one T cell receptor (beta chain) sequence and its context. This sample was included in a study of blood T cell repertoires in COVID-19. The overall study: Sites across the United States, Italy and Spain contributed samples from acute and convalescent COVID-19. T cells, B-cell-depleted T cells, or PBMCs provided the cDNA or gDNA that served as material.

This CDR3 is 15 amino acids long. CDR1 and CDR2 (germline): GTSNPN, SVGIG (reference sequence). Trimming cost V 4 bases and J 4 bases, with 16 bases left between them. Original processing methods: Using reference gene primer amplification, nucleated cell counts were estimated. Using immunoSEQ multiplex PCR, the repertoire was profiled, and TCRdb retains in-frame clones only, with some absent. V and J calls and clone size are given by that table; D and trimming were obtained from the DNA. The table records about 170,000 clones, 83% of them present only once. What was sequenced was peripheral blood. This sequence joins TRBV30 and TRBJ2-2; weak D call: TRBD2 (5 bases). The sequence was obtained from a woman aged 80 or over with acute or convalescent COVID-19. The CDR3 sequence is CAWKAWIGSTGELFF. CDR3 coding DNA: TGTGCCTGGAAAGCGTGGATAGGGAGCACCGGGGAGCTGTTTTTT.